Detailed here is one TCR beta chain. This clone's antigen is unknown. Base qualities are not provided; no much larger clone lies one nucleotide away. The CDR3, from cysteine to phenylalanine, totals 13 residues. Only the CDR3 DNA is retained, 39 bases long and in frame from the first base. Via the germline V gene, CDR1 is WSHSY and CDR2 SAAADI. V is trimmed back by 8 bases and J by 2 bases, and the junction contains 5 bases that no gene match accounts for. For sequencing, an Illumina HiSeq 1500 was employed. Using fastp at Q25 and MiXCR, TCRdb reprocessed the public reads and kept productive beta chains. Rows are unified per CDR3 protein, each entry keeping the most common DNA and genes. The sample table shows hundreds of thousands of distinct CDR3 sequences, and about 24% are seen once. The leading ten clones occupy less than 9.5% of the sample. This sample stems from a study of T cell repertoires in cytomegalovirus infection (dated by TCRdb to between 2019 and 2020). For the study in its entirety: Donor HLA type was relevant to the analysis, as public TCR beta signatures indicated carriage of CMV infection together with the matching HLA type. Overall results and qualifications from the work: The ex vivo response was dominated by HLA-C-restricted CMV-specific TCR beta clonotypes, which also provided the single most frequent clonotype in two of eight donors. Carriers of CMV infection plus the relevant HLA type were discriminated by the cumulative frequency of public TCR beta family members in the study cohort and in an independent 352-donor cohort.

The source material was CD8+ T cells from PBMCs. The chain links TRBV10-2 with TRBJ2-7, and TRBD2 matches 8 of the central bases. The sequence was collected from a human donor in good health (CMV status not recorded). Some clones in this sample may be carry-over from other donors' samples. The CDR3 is CASRGGGPYEQYF. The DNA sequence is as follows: TGCGCCAGCCGGGGGGGCGGTCCCTACGAGCAGTACTTC.